This is a list of T cell receptor beta chains from one sample in a study of blood T cell repertoires in COVID-19. This table comes from immunoSEQ multiplex PCR, and its TCRdb copy is limited to in-frame clones, with some not included. The sample records approximately 210,000 clones, approximately 90% being singletons. The material sequenced was peripheral blood. The receptors shown here come from a man in his thirties or forties with acute or convalescent COVID-19. The CDR3 runs from the conserved cysteine through the conserved F or W. D genes are given only for firm matches. Some rows have no size entry. The others give once, few or many, or a class for an expanded clone.

clone size,D gene,V gene,J gene,CDR3 protein,CDR3 DNA
once,.,TRBV2,TRBJ2-5,CASLQVETQYF,TGTGCCAGCCTTCAGGTGGAGACCCAGTACTTC
.,TRBD2,TRBV27,TRBJ2-7,CASNDLGLAVSYEQYF,TGTGCCAGCAATGACCTCGGACTAGCGGTCTCCTACGAGCAGTACTTC
.,.,TRBV21-1,TRBJ1-2,CASSKRALNYGYTF,TGTGCCAGCAGCAAGCGAGCCCTCAACTATGGCTACACCTTC
.,TRBD1,TRBV12-3/TRBV12-4,TRBJ2-1,CASRDRGNEQFF,TGTGCCAGCAGGGACAGGGGGAATGAGCAGTTCTTC
.,TRBD1,TRBV9,TRBJ2-7,CASSVGDREYEQYF,TGTGCCAGCAGCGTAGGGGACAGGGAATACGAGCAGTACTTC
.,.,TRBV19,TRBJ1-4,CASSRLYRDTEKLFF,TGTGCCAGTAGTCGGTTGTACAGGGACACTGAAAAACTGTTTTTT
.,.,TRBV7-9,TRBJ1-5,CASSRGDTSNQPQHF,TGTGCCAGCAGCCGGGGGGATACTAGCAATCAGCCCCAGCATTTT
.,TRBD1,TRBV28,TRBJ1-4,CASTQGGQRATNEKLFF,TGTGCCAGCACCCAGGGGGGACAGAGGGCGACTAATGAAAAACTGTTTTTT
once,.,TRBV18,TRBJ2-6,CASSIQGGGANVLTF,TGTGCCAGCTCAATACAGGGTGGTGGGGCCAACGTCCTGACTTTC
.,.,TRBV7-9,TRBJ1-5,CASSSREGQPQHF,TGTGCCAGCAGCTCCAGGGAGGGACAGCCCCAGCATTTT
.,.,TRBV12-5,TRBJ1-2,CASGRDIYGYTF,TGTGCTAGTGGCCGGGACATCTATGGCTACACCTTC
.,TRBD2,TRBV7-8,TRBJ2-1,CASHNPTSGGYNEQFF,TGTGCCAGCCATAACCCCACTAGCGGGGGGTACAATGAGCAGTTCTTC
.,.,TRBV5-1,TRBJ2-2,CASSYREGNTGELFF,TGCGCCAGCAGCTATCGGGAAGGGAACACCGGGGAGCTGTTTTTT
.,.,TRBV6-5,TRBJ2-7,CASSSGRPSSYEQYF,TGTGCCAGCAGTTCCGGGAGACCTAGCTCCTACGAGCAGTACTTC
once,TRBD1,TRBV9,TRBJ2-7,CASSVEGQGNEQYF,TGTGCCAGCAGCGTAGAGGGACAGGGCAACGAGCAGTACTTC
.,TRBD1,TRBV6-5,TRBJ1-2,CASSQLTGDYGYTF,TGTGCCAGCAGTCAATTAACAGGGGACTATGGCTACACCTTC
.,TRBD1,TRBV4-2,TRBJ1-1,CASSQDRGEAFF,TGTGCCAGCAGCCAGGACAGGGGTGAAGCTTTCTTT
.,.,TRBV6-5,TRBJ1-2,CASTPGGGRDYGYTF,TGTGCCAGCACCCCCGGTGGGGGGAGGGACTATGGCTACACCTTC
.,TRBD2,TRBV29-1,TRBJ2-4,CSVELRGGINKNIQYF,TGCAGCGTTGAACTCCGGGGAGGGATTAACAAAAACATTCAGTACTTC
.,.,TRBV28,TRBJ2-4,CASSAGQHINIQYF,TGTGCCAGCAGCGCGGGACAGCATATTAACATTCAGTACTTC
once,TRBD2,TRBV2,TRBJ2-3,CASSERSGGAADTQYF,TGTGCCAGCAGTGAACGGAGCGGGGGGGCTGCAGATACGCAGTATTTT
.,.,TRBV3-1/TRBV3-2,TRBJ2-4,CASSQTENIQYF,TGTGCCAGCAGCCAAACAGAAAACATTCAGTACTTC
.,TRBD2,TRBV20-1,TRBJ2-7,CSASTLAGTYEQYF,TGCAGTGCTAGTACACTAGCGGGGACCTACGAGCAGTACTTC
.,.,TRBV27,TRBJ2-3,CASSPWGQGGDTQYF,TGTGCCAGCAGCCCCTGGGGGCAGGGTGGAGATACGCAGTATTTT
.,.,TRBV5-6,TRBJ1-1,CASSWGGSHTEAFF,TGTGCCAGCAGCTGGGGGGGTAGTCACACTGAAGCTTTCTTT
.,.,TRBV30,TRBJ2-5,CAWSPGGAFQETQYF,TGTGCCTGGAGCCCGGGGGGCGCCTTCCAAGAGACCCAGTACTTC
.,.,TRBV9,TRBJ1-3,CASSVRPDIGNPGNTIYF,TGTGCCAGCAGCGTTCGTCCTGACATAGGAAACCCTGGAAACACCATATATTTT
once,TRBD1,TRBV18,TRBJ1-1,CASSPPKGANTEAFF,TGTGCCAGCTCACCACCGAAGGGGGCGAACACTGAAGCTTTCTTT
.,.,TRBV30,TRBJ2-3,CAWSRLAASTDTQYF,TGTGCCTGGAGTAGGTTAGCGGCGAGCACAGATACGCAGTATTTT
.,.,TRBV3-1/TRBV3-2,TRBJ2-7,CASSQSSYEQYF,TGTGCCAGCAGCCAATCCAGCTACGAGCAGTACTTC
.,TRBD2,TRBV28,TRBJ2-5,CASKRSIAGKVETQYF,TGTGCCAGCAAGAGATCGATAGCGGGGAAAGTAGAGACCCAGTACTTC
many,.,TRBV27,TRBJ1-3,CASSLVGTGSTIYF,TGTGCCAGCAGTTTAGTTGGGACTGGATCCACCATATATTTT
.,TRBD2,TRBV28,TRBJ2-5,CASSLVLRGKETQYF,TGTGCCAGCAGCCTAGTGCTGCGGGGGAAGGAGACCCAGTACTTC
once,.,TRBV5-1,TRBJ2-5,CASSFGREETQYF,TGCGCCAGCAGCTTTGGGCGTGAGGAGACCCAGTACTTC
.,.,TRBV28,TRBJ2-3,CASRQGPDTQYF,TGTGCCAGCAGACAGGGCCCGGATACGCAGTATTTT
.,.,TRBV6-6,TRBJ2-5,CASCPAGKGTWETQYF,TGTGCCAGCTGTCCGGCAGGGAAAGGGACTTGGGAGACCCAGTACTTC
.,.,TRBV16,TRBJ1-2,CASRRVLDSTNYGYTF,TGTGCCAGCAGACGGGTACTGGACAGTACTAACTATGGCTACACCTTC
.,TRBD1,TRBV27,TRBJ1-1,CASSRGRITEAFF,TGTGCCAGCAGCAGGGGGCGCATCACTGAAGCTTTCTTT
.,TRBD2,TRBV5-5,TRBJ2-5,CASSPHPPGLLQETQYF,TGTGCCAGCAGCCCACACCCGCCGGGACTACTCCAAGAGACCCAGTACTTC
.,.,TRBV3-1/TRBV3-2,TRBJ1-2,CASSHSPGGVLYGYTF,TGTGCCAGCAGCCACTCCCCGGGAGGGGTCCTCTATGGCTACACCTTC
.,.,TRBV7-2,TRBJ2-1,CASSSLPPGNEQFF,TGTGCCAGCAGCTCCCTGCCCCCAGGGAATGAGCAGTTCTTC
.,TRBD1,TRBV19,TRBJ1-1,CASSPRGTGYTEAFF,TGTGCCAGTAGTCCCCGCGGGACAGGGTATACTGAAGCTTTCTTT
.,TRBD1,TRBV28,TRBJ1-1,CASTDRGWTEAFF,TGTGCCAGCACGGACAGGGGATGGACTGAAGCTTTCTTT
.,TRBD2,TRBV2,TRBJ2-1,CASSRLAGGGNEQFF,TGTGCCAGCAGTAGACTAGCGGGAGGGGGCAATGAGCAGTTCTTC
.,TRBD2,TRBV29-1,TRBJ2-1,CSVARSGTSGSLFF,TGCAGCGTCGCTCGATCCGGGACTAGCGGGAGCCTGTTCTTC
.,.,TRBV4-1,TRBJ2-1,CASSQAFATYNEQFF,TGCGCCAGCAGCCAAGCTTTCGCGACCTACAATGAGCAGTTCTTC
.,TRBD1,TRBV6-5,TRBJ1-5,CASRQGSNQPQHF,TGTGCCAGCAGACAGGGGAGCAATCAGCCCCAGCATTTT
.,TRBD1,TRBV3-1/TRBV3-2,TRBJ2-7,CASSPNPGGGQYF,TGTGCCAGCAGTCCAAATCCAGGGGGCGGGCAGTACTTC